The TCR beta chain under discussion was sequenced for a study of cytomegalovirus exposure and HLA in healthy donors (dated by TCRdb to about 2017). For the wider study: An earlier analysis of several hundred of the donors reported about 260 Gb of sequence data and around 110 million unique TCR beta sequences obtained from approximately 180 million T cells. Alongside the repertoire data, information on donor age, sex, ethnicity and CMV serostatus was compiled. Rather than drawing on any new phenotypic data, the later analysis identified candidate immune exposures from TCR beta sequences and the way those sequences occurred across donors. Class I and class II HLA loci were covered by the typing at four-digit resolution. Roughly 5 DR-DQ haplotypes were handled as single units for association and clustering, since linkage in the cohort was strong. Besides the first cohort of roughly 660 subjects, a separate validation cohort made up of over 95 different subjects was used. Typing coverage differed by locus: A, B, C, DRB1 and DQB1 were typed in about 629-630 donors, DQA1 in approximately 520, DPA1 in around 600, and DPB1 in 400 to 480. Approximately 330 gigabases of sequencing data and around 88 million unique TCR sequences made up an early release that covered 500 to 650 HLA-typed donors. The study profiled the T cell repertoires of 500 to 800 subjects by immunosequencing and related them to cytomegalovirus serostatus. In an earlier analysis of 587 of the donors, high-throughput TCR beta sequencing was used to judge whether each TCR beta V gene segment behaved as functional or pseudogenic. The study aimed to test whether signatures of past pathogen exposure could be identified by cataloging public T cell receptors. To predict cytomegalovirus infection status, the study combined high-throughput TCR immunosequencing, statistical association of individual TCRs with disease status, and machine learning. A later genetic analysis used genome-wide SNP genotypes for about 55% of the 666 donors, treating that subset as a discovery cohort. A later analysis re-analyzed previously published TCR beta repertoires from 550 to 700 donors and added high-resolution HLA genotyping to study TCR occurrence patterns. Every repertoire in the discovery cohort had been generated on one and the same sequencing platform. Among the roughly 390 genotyped donors, around 81% belonged to the genetic ancestry cluster associated with self-reported Caucasian donors. On average, roughly 250,000 unique TCR beta nucleotide sequences were sequenced per donor among more than 350 genotyped donors of the cohort, with 15% to 20% of those sequences being non-productive.

To prepare the library, the immunoSEQ multiplex PCR assay was applied. For the multiplex PCR, a mixture combining 60 forward primers for TCR Vbeta segments and 13 reverse primers for TCR Jbeta segments was used. Amplification of the CDR3 region of rearranged TCR beta genes was performed with a multiplex PCR assay on genomic DNA. The Illumina HiSeq System was used to sequence the amplified TCR beta libraries as 87-base-pair reads. Turning to the authors' computational methods: Across the roughly 640 repertoires, a later analysis counted some 81 million unique TCR beta chains, about 10 million of which were shared by at least two donors. A nearest-neighbor algorithm error-corrected the raw reads and collapsed the reads into unique sequences, merging closely related sequences to remove PCR and sequencing errors. To assign V, D and J gene segments, CDR3 sequences were aligned to IMGT reference sequences. For a sequence to be retained, a match of at least six nucleotides to both a V gene segment and a J gene segment was required. A rearrangement was called productive if the CDR3 had no stop codons and remained in frame with V and J, and every other rearrangement was called non-productive. Following IMGT convention, CDR3 was defined as the stretch from the second conserved V-encoded cysteine to the conserved J-encoded phenylalanine. The earlier analysis of approximately 500 of the donors excluded sequences that lacked an unambiguous match to a single V gene segment. In an earlier analysis of a few hundred of the donors, a V segment was called functional when productive rearrangements were above 56.7%, and segregating when the standard deviation between donors exceeded 5%. To diagnose cytomegalovirus status from the catalog of TCR beta chain sequences, a statistical classification framework was built. In a later analysis, V and J genes were assigned by comparing TCR nucleotide sequences against IMGT/GENE-DB human TR gene sequences. Using the TCRdist pipeline, a later analysis assigned CDR3 sequences along with most-parsimonious VDJ recombination scenarios. In a later analysis, each TCR beta chain was defined by its CDR3 amino acid sequence together with its V-gene family, and reads lacking a unique V-gene family were excluded. A later analysis removed over 500 highly shared, low-generation-probability nucleotide sequences to deal with suspected cross-contamination and a sequencing artifact. In a later analysis, a clonal expansion index for each public chain was calculated from normalized within-repertoire ranks of inferred template counts. In a later analysis, generation probabilities were computed using a VDJ recombination model fitted to out-of-frame rearrangements, and the results were checked against IGoR. In a later analysis, TCR-TCR, TCR-HLA and TCR-CMV co-occurrence was scored with hypergeometric tests, and a repertoire-size bias correction was applied to TCR pairs. A later analysis estimated false discovery rates by permuting HLA or CMV assignments 20 times. A later analysis grouped co-occurring TCRs with DBSCAN, adding TCRdist sequence similarity when clustering within HLA-allele-positive subsets. Co-occurrence clustering excluded repertoires with fewer than 30,000 or more than 120,000 public chains, plus five with anomalous nucleotide sharing. Entries here come from immuneACCESS through TCRdb and include only in-frame sequences with V and J called. Some clones fail to appear in such tables; in the studies checked, an unresolved V gene covers under half of the shortfall, and the cause of the remainder is unknown. V, J and clone size derive from that table, while D and trimming were established from the DNA sequence. Within this sample are 130,000 or so clones, with roughly 75% of them counted one time only. The top ten hold 5.3% of the sample.

Compared with germline, V lacks 1 base and J lacks 5 bases; bases without a gene match: 6. From the cysteine up to the phenylalanine, the CDR3 has a length of 15 residues. Only the CDR3 DNA stays, 45 bases, in frame from base 1. CDR1 SGHNT and CDR2 YYREEE are derived from the germline V gene (reference sequence). A word on this clone: Its antigen remains undetermined. Per-base qualities were not stored, and no clone one base away is much larger.

The research as a whole found: The presence/absence analyses assumed that sequencing depth was roughly uniform across donors, and that assumption may not be true. According to a later genetic analysis, donors in an Asian-associated ancestry cluster had fewer N-insertions in productive TCRs than the approximately 710-donor mean. CMV serostatus was the only immune exposure information available for the cohort. A later analysis found that most CMV-associated TCR beta chains appeared HLA-restricted, with HLA associations seemingly driven largely by CMV exposure. In both the original and validation cohorts, the classifier was reported to diagnose cytomegalovirus status with high specificity and sensitivity. The sequencing pipeline was judged likely to have produced a cluster of highly shared sequence variants as a technical artifact. An earlier analysis of some 560 of the donors showed that most TCR beta V segments appeared in productive rearrangements either about 87% or about 30% of the time, which broadly matched IMGT annotations. The cohort was sequenced for TCR beta chains only, and without alpha or paired-chain data the features that could be detected were limited. The 87-base-pair reads could not distinguish some IMGT-functional V segments, including TRBV6-2 and TRBV6-3, so those segments were excluded. In a later genetic analysis, a missense DCLRE1C variant was associated with V-gene and J-gene trimming of TCR beta chains, and the association was replicated in an independent cohort. The earlier analysis of approximately 590 of the donors excluded 15 to 20 rarely observed V segments, including chromosome 9 orphons, because counts were too low. Most TCR sequences were seen in very few donors, while some public TCRs were found in many individuals. A later analysis found that TCR association rates varied across HLA loci, with DRB1 alleles showing the most associated TCRs and HLA-C alleles the fewest. A later analysis reported that several top co-occurrence clusters appeared linked to parvovirus B19, influenza, CMV and Epstein-Barr virus. In a later analysis, over 15,000 TCR beta sequences were associated with specific HLA alleles at a false discovery rate of 0.05. Because HLA typing was missing for some donors at each locus, association tests included only the typed subset. Correlated functional status among segregating V segments might be attributable to linkage disequilibrium, but an unknown experimental factor could not be ruled out. Compared with equally common non-associated chains, HLA-associated TCR beta chains in a later analysis were more clonally expanded and had lower generation probabilities. The study gave a list of 150 to 200 TCR beta chains associated with cytomegalovirus. The authors suggested that the approach could potentially be extended to other disease states and immunological phenotypes. In vitro tests confirmed that three of the cytomegalovirus-associated TCR beta chains recognize cytomegalovirus antigens. When HLA alleles, especially DR and DQ, strongly co-occurred, TCR associations were difficult to assign to individual alleles. A further reported finding was that TCR beta sequences accurately predicted the HLA-A and HLA-B alleles for most subjects in the first cohort.

The cohort was made up of 500 to 850 healthy bone marrow donors. At the time of sampling, every cohort member was nominally healthy, though immune exposures that went unrecorded were likely present. The donor was CMV seronegative and belonged to the group of 380 or so seronegative cohort members. A peripheral blood sample was collected from each donor, and TCR beta sequencing was performed on peripheral blood mononuclear cells. Genomic DNA was extracted from the blood cell samples with the Qiagen DNeasy Blood Extraction Kit. The sequenced sample was PBMCs. Recombination connected TRBV5-4 to TRBJ2-1, and 7 junction bases match TRBD2. The clonotype comes from a man younger than 40 in good health and CMV-seronegative. The DNA sequence is as follows: TGTGCCAGCAGCTTGTCCCCTAGCGGCAACAATGAGCAGTTCTTC. It encodes CASSLSPSGNNEQFF.